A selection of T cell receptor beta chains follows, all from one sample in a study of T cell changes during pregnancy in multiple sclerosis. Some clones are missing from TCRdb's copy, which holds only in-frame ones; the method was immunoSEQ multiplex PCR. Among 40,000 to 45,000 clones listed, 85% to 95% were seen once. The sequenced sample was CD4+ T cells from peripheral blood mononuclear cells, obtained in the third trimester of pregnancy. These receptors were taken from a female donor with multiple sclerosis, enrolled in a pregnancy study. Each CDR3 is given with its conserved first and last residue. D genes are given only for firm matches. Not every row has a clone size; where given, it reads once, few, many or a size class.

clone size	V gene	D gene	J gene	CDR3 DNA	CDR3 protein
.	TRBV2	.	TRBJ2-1	TGTGCCAGCAGTCACCCCCGGGACAATGAGCAGTTCTTC	CASSHPRDNEQFF
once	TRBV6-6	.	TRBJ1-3	TGTGCCAGCAGTAACGCGGGGATTTCTGGAAACACCATATATTTT	CASSNAGISGNTIYF
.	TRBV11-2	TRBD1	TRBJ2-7	TGTGCCAGCAGCTTACACGGCCTCCGGACAGGGGGCGGCGAGCAGTACTTC	CASSLHGLRTGGGEQYF
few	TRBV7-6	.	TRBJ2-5	TGTGCCAGCAGCCCGAGCGCCTTGTACCAAGAGACCCAGTACTTC	CASSPSALYQETQYF
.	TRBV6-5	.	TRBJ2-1	TGTGCCAGCAGTTCTGGGACTTACAATGAGCAGTTCTTC	CASSSGTYNEQFF
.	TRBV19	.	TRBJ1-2	TGTGCCAGTACCATAGGCGGAATTCTCTCTAATGGCTACACCTTC	CASTIGGILSNGYTF
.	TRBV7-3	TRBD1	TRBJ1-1	TGTGCCAGCAGCTTAACGGCGGGGACAGGGAACACTGAAGCTTTCTTT	CASSLTAGTGNTEAFF
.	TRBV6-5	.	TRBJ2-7	TGTGCCAGCAGCCCTACAGGGCGCGGCGAGCAGTACTTC	CASSPTGRGEQYF
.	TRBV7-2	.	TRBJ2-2	TGTGCCAGCAGCCCTCGGGCCGGGGAGCTGTTTTTT	CASSPRAGELFF
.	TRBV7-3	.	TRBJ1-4	TGTGCCAGCAGGACTGGGAGCTCTACAACTAATGAAAAACTGTTTTTT	CASRTGSSTTNEKLFF
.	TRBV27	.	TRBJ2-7	TGTGCCAGACCAGGGCTCTCCTACGAGCAGTACTTC	CARPGLSYEQYF
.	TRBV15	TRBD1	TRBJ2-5	TGTGCCACCAGCAGTCGGGGATCCGGACAGGGGGCTAGAGAGACCCAGTACTTC	CATSSRGSGQGARETQYF
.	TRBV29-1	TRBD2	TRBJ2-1	TGCAGCGGGGGACTAGCGGGACCTCTGGATGAGCAGTTCTTC	CSGGLAGPLDEQFF
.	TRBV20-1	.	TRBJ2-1	TGCAGTGCTAGAGGGGGGCATGAGCAGTTCTTC	CSARGGHEQFF
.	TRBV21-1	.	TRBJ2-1	TGTGCCAGCAGCAGCCCCGATGAGCGGGAAGGCAATGAGCAGTTCTTC	CASSSPDEREGNEQFF
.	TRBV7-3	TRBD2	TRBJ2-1	TGTGCCAGCTCGAGAGTAGCGGGATTCAATGAGCAGTTCTTC	CASSRVAGFNEQFF
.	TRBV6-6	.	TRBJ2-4	TGTGCCAGCAGCCCTACAGGGTTAGCCAAAAACATTCAGTACTTC	CASSPTGLAKNIQYF
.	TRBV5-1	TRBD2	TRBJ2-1	TGCGCCAGCAGCCCGGGACTAGCGGGAGGGCTATTGCACAATGAGCAGTTCTTC	CASSPGLAGGLLHNEQFF
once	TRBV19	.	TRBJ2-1	TGTGCCAGTAGTATATGGGGGGTTGGGGAGCAGTTCTTC	CASSIWGVGEQFF
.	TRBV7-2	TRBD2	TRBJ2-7	TGTGCCAGCAGCTTAGGAAGGACTAGCGGGATTGAGCAGTACTTC	CASSLGRTSGIEQYF
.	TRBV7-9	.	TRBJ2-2	TGTGCCAGCAGCTTAGCGTTATCTGCGAACACCGGGGAGCTGTTTTTT	CASSLALSANTGELFF
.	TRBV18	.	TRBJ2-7	TGTGCCAGCTCACCGGGAGACTACGAGCAGTACTTC	CASSPGDYEQYF
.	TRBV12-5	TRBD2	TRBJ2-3	TGTGCTAGTGCTATGGGGGCGGGAGGACGCACAGATACGCAGTATTTT	CASAMGAGGRTDTQYF
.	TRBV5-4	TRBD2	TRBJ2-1	TGTGCCAGCACCGTATCTAGCGGGACCAATGAGCAGTTCTTC	CASTVSSGTNEQFF
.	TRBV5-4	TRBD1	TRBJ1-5	TGTGCCAGCAGCCCAGGGGGCGCCGATCGTCAGCCCCAGCATTTT	CASSPGGADRQPQHF
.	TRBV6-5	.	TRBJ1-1	TGTGCCAGCAGTTATTCGGCGGGGGTGAACACTGAAGCTTTCTTT	CASSYSAGVNTEAFF
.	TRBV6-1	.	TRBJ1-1	TGTGCCAGCATGGGGGGAACTGAAGCTTTCTTT	CASMGGTEAFF
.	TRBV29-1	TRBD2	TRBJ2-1	TGCAGCGTGGGGGGGGACTATACCTACAATGAGCAGTTCTTC	CSVGGDYTYNEQFF
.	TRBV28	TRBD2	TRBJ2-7	TGTGCCAGCAGTTTAGTTTCACTAGCGGGAGGGGGTGAGCAGTACTTC	CASSLVSLAGGGEQYF
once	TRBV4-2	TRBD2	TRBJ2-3	TGTGCCAGCAGCCAAGACATGGGACTAGCGGGAGGCTTCCCTAGCACAGATACGCAGTATTTT	CASSQDMGLAGGFPSTDTQYF
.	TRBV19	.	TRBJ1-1	TGTGCCAGTAATTTAGAGGGCATCAACACTGAAGCTTTCTTT	CASNLEGINTEAFF
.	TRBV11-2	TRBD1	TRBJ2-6	TGTGCCAGCAACTTTCCGGGACAGAGCTCTGGGGCCAACGTCCTGACTTTC	CASNFPGQSSGANVLTF
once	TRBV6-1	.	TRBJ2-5	TGTGCCAGCAGTGAAGTCCTCCCTAATAAGACCCAGTACTTC	CASSEVLPNKTQYF
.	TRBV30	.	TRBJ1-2	TGTGCCTGGAGCCTGGACCTAGCAGTGAACTATGGCTACACCTTC	CAWSLDLAVNYGYTF
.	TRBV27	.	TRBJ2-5	TGTGCCAGCAGTTTAACAGAACGGATGGAGTACTTC	CASSLTERMEYF
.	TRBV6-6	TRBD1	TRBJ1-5	TGTGCCAGCAACCAACAGGGGACTCAGCCCCAGCATTTT	CASNQQGTQPQHF
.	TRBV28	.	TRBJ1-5	TGTGCCAGCAGCTCGCCGGGCAATCAGCCCCAGCATTTT	CASSSPGNQPQHF
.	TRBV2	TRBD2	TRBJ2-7	TGTGCCAGCAGTGGACTAGCGGGATCCGGCGAGCAGTACTTC	CASSGLAGSGEQYF
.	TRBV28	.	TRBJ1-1	TGTGCCAGCGGGACACAGGGAAGGTTCACTGAAGCTTTCTTT	CASGTQGRFTEAFF
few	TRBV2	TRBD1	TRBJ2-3	TGTGCCAGCAGTCCTTACAAAGGGGGCCGAGATACGCAGTATTTT	CASSPYKGGRDTQYF
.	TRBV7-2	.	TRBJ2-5	TGTGCCAGCAGCTCACTGAGGGAGACCCAGTACTTC	CASSSLRETQYF
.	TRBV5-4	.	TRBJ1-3	TGTGCCAGCAGCTCCGGCAGCTACAGTTCTGGAAACACCATATATTTT	CASSSGSYSSGNTIYF
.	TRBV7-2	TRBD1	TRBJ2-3	TGTGCCAGCAGCTGGACCCGGACAGGAAGAGGAGCAGATACGCAGTATTTT	CASSWTRTGRGADTQYF
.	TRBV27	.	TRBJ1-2	TGTGCCAGCAGGCCTTTTGGGGGCGACTATGGCTACACCTTC	CASRPFGGDYGYTF
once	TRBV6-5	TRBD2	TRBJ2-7	TGTGCCAGCCAACGGCCTGGGGCGGGAGCCCACGAGCAGTACTTC	CASQRPGAGAHEQYF
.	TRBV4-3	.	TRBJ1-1	TGCGCCAGCAGCCAATGGGGTACAGGTTCCGCTGAAGCTTTCTTT	CASSQWGTGSAEAFF
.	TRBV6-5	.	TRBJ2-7	TGTGCCAGCAGTTACGGGGTAGCGAGAGCCTTAAACGAGCAGTACTTC	CASSYGVARALNEQYF
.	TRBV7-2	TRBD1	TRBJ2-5	TGTGCCAGCAGAGAAGGACAGGGGGCCACGAAGACCCAGTACTTC	CASREGQGATKTQYF
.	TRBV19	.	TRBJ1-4	TGTGCCAGTACCCCCGGGACACCTAATGAAAAACTGTTTTTT	CASTPGTPNEKLFF
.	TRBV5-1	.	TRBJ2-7	TGCGCCAGCAGCCCCGAGGGGGTAATCTACGAGCAGTACTTC	CASSPEGVIYEQYF
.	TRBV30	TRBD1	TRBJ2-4	TGTGCCTGGAGTGCAGAACTCGGGACAGGGGTCCGAGCCAAAAACATTCAGTACTTC	CAWSAELGTGVRAKNIQYF
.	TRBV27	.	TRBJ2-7	TGTGCCAGCAGTTTAGTGGGGGGTAGCCGCACCTACGAGCAGTACTTC	CASSLVGGSRTYEQYF
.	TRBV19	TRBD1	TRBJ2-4	TGTGCCAGTAGTTTGGACAGGGGCATGGACATTCAGTACTTC	CASSLDRGMDIQYF
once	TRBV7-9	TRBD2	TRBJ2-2	TGTGCCAGCAGGCCCGGGGGGGGCGAAGGAACCGGGGAGCTGTTTTTT	CASRPGGGEGTGELFF
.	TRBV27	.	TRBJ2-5	TGTGCCAGCCGGACGAGGGAGACCCAAGAGACCCAGTACTTC	CASRTRETQETQYF